A selection of T cell receptor beta chains follows, all from one sample in a study of blood T cell repertoires in COVID-19. The method was immunoSEQ multiplex PCR; TCRdb's version includes in-frame clones alone and lacks a portion of them. The repertoire holds around 300,000 clones, with around 90% as singletons. Source material: peripheral blood. These receptors were collected from a man aged 18-30 years with active or convalescent COVID-19. Both conserved end residues are part of each CDR3. A D gene is named only where the DNA matches it firmly. Clone size is given for some rows only: seen once, a few or many times, or a class if the clone is expanded.

clone_size	cdr3_length	d_call	v_call	j_call	cdr3_nt	cdr3_aa
.	14	TRBD1	TRBV12-5	TRBJ1-2	TGTGCTAGTGGGCAAACAGGGGGCACCTATGGCTACACCTTC	CASGQTGGTYGYTF
few	14	.	TRBV6-5	TRBJ2-7	TGTGCCAGCAGTTACTCAGTTAGCACCTACGAGCAGTACTTC	CASSYSVSTYEQYF
.	15	.	TRBV5-4	TRBJ2-3	TGTGCCAGCAGCTTGGACAGACCTAGCACAGATACGCAGTATTTT	CASSLDRPSTDTQYF
.	14	.	TRBV2	TRBJ2-5	TGTGCCAGCAAAACACTAGAAACCCAAGAGACCCAGTACTTC	CASKTLETQETQYF
.	15	TRBD2	TRBV6-5	TRBJ2-5	TGTGCCAGCAGGAAGCTAGCGGGGGGCCAAGAGACCCAGTACTTC	CASRKLAGGQETQYF
.	15	TRBD2	TRBV28	TRBJ2-3	TGTGCCAGCAGCCTAGGCGGGGGGTATGCAGATACGCAGTATTTT	CASSLGGGYADTQYF
.	16	TRBD1	TRBV9	TRBJ1-1	TGTGCCAGCAGCGCGGGAACACAGGGGGTAAACACTGAAGCTTTCTTT	CASSAGTQGVNTEAFF
.	14	.	TRBV6-6	TRBJ1-1	TGTGCCAGCAGTTACTCCCGACATAACACTGAAGCTTTCTTT	CASSYSRHNTEAFF
.	13	.	TRBV10-1	TRBJ2-7	TGCGCCAGCAGTGACCCAGGGATGGACGAGCAGTACTTC	CASSDPGMDEQYF
.	15	TRBD1	TRBV6-5	TRBJ1-2	TGTGCCAGCAGAACTGGGACAGGGCGCGCAGTTGGCTACACCTTC	CASRTGTGRAVGYTF
.	14	.	TRBV7-2	TRBJ2-7	TGTGCCAGCAGCTTAGCTCACATTTCCTACGAGCAGTACTTC	CASSLAHISYEQYF
.	15	.	TRBV5-1	TRBJ1-4	TGCGCCAGCAGCGTTACAGGGCGCCCTAATGAAAAACTGTTTTTT	CASSVTGRPNEKLFF
.	13	TRBD2	TRBV6-1	TRBJ2-7	TGTGCCAGCAGTGAAGAGCGGGGGAGAGAGCAGTACTTC	CASSEERGREQYF
.	15	.	TRBV7-2	TRBJ1-1	TGTGCCAGCAGCGGCCGGGATTCGGCGAACACTGAAGCTTTCTTT	CASSGRDSANTEAFF
.	15	.	TRBV6-1	TRBJ1-5	TGTGCCAGCAGTCACCTCCGGGGGTCAGATCAGCCCCAGCATTTT	CASSHLRGSDQPQHF
.	15	.	TRBV7-3	TRBJ1-6	TGTGCCAGCAGCCCATCCGGGACTAGGAGTTCACCCCTCCACTTT	CASSPSGTRSSPLHF